This T cell receptor beta chain appears in the sequencing data of a study of response to subunit inactivated influenza vaccine. V lost 5 bases, J lost 3 bases, and 17 bases lay in between. The CDR3 sequence is 16 residues long. Germline V gene data show CDR1 as SGHTA and CDR2 as FQGNSA. This clonotype was recorded a few times. MiXCR was run by TCRdb on the RT-PCR reads, yielding one entry per CDR3 protein. The repertoire holds 500,000 to 600,000 distinct CDR3 sequences, with approximately 10% as singletons. The same data also contributed to another study, on T cells expressing NK-cell markers. That work contributes: It was by 5'RACE template switching with UMIs that TCR beta cDNA was made. It is unclear if expanded NKG2C-expressing clones target HCMV antigens.

V and J are TRBV7-2 and TRBJ2-1; the D gene is possibly TRBD2 (6 bases). Sequenced material: PBMCs from blood, taken on the day of vaccination. This TCR was recovered from a man aged 45-60 years who received an inactivated influenza vaccine. The CDR3 here is CASSDPGSLNYNEQFF. The CDR3, as DNA: TGTGCCAGCAGCGACCCCGGGAGTCTCAACTACAATGAGCAGTTCTTC. The whole variable domain, remainder taken from reference TRBV7-2 and TRBJ2-1, is GAGVSQSPSNKVTEKGKDVELRCDPISGHTALYWYRQSLGQGLEFLIYFQGNSAPDKSGLPSDRFSAERTGGSVSTLTIQRTQQEDSAVYLCASSDPGSLNYNEQFFGPGTRLTVL.